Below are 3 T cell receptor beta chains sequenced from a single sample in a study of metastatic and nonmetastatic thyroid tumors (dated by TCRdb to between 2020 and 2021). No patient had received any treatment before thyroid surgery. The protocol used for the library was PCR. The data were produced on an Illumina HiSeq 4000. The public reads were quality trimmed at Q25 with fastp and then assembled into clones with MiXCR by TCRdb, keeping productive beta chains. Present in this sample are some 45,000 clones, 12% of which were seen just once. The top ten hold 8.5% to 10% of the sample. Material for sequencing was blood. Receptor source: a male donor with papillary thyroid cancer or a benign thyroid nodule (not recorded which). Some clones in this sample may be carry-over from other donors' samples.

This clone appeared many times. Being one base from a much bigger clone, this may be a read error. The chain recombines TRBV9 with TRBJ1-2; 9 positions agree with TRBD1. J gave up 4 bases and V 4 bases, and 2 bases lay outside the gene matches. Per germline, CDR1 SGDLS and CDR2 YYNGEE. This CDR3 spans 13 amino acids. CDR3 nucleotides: TGTGCCAGCAGCCCGACAGGGGGCTATGGCTACACCTTC. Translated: CASSPTGGYGYTF.

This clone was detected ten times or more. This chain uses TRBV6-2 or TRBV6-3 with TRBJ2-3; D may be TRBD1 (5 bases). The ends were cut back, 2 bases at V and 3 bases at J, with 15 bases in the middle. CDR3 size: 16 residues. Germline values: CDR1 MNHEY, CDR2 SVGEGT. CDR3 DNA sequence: TGTGCCAGCAGTTACAGGGAAGGGGATTCAACAGATACGCAGTATTTT. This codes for CASSYREGDSTDTQYF.

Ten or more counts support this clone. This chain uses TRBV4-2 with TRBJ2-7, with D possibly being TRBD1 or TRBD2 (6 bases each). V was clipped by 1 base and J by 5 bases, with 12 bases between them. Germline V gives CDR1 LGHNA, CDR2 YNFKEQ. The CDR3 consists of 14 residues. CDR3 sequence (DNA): TGTGCCAGCAGCCAAGGGGGGGCGAGGAACGAGCAGTACTTC. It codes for CASSQGGARNEQYF.